The TCR beta chain described here comes from a study of T cells in Graves' hyperthyroidism and ophthalmopathy. Germline lookup yields CDR1 SGHRS and CDR2 YFSETQ. The CDR3 loop spans 14 amino acids. V dropped 4 bases and J dropped 3; count of bases not matched to a gene: 7. This clonotype was recorded at least ten times. Among the patients, aged 18 to 65, hyperthyroidism was newly diagnosed and had lasted under 2 months. Reasons for excluding patients were uncontrolled infection, other autoimmune disease, pregnancy or lactation. TCR beta CDR3 sequences were amplified from RNA transcripts. Researchers ran a first-round RT-PCR on the TCR CDR3 using the HTBI primer set. TCRdb re-called the multiplex PCR reads through MiXCR, storing one row per CDR3 protein. This table has fewer than 350,000 distinct CDR3 sequences, around 23% appearing once.

This chain joins TRBV5-1 and TRBJ2-7, with TRBD2 matching 7 bases. The sequence was obtained from a woman between 50 and 59 years old with Graves' hyperthyroidism. The specimen was blood. The CDR3 DNA follows: TGCGCCAGCAGCGATGGGGGGGGACTCTACGAGCAGTACTTC. Amino acids: CASSDGGGLYEQYF.